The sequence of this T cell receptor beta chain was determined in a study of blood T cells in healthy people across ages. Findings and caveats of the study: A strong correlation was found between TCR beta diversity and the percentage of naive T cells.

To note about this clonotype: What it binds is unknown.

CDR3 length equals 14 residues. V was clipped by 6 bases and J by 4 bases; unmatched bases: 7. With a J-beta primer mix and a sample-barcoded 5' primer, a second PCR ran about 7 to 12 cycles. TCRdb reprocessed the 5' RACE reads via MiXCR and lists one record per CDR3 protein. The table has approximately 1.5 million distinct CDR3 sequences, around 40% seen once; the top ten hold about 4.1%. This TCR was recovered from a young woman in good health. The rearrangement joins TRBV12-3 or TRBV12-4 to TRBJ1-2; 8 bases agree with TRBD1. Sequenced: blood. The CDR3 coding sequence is TGTGCCAGCAGCCCCCGACAGGGGTTCTATGGCTACACCTTC. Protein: CASSPRQGFYGYTF.